This passage covers 26 T cell receptor beta chains from one sample sequenced in a study of cytomegalovirus exposure and HLA in healthy donors. Primers for the PCR totalled 60 Vbeta and 13 Jbeta. Produced via immunoSEQ multiplex PCR; TCRdb's table is partial and in-frame only. The sample has 110,000 to 150,000 clones, 60% to 80% seen once. Sample: PBMCs. Receptor source: a female donor in good health and CMV-seronegative.

The chain recombines TRBV30 with TRBJ2-5; D gene ambiguous. The J call may not be correct, given that the DNA end is closer to TRBJ2-7. The CDR3 runs to 12 residues. CDR1 and CDR2 from the germline V gene are GTSNPN and SVGIG (reference sequence). Here the CDR3 reads CAGKRSAYEQYF. The CDR3 region has the DNA TGTGCCGGGAAGAGGAGTGCCTACGAGCAGTACTTC.

This clone was seen more than once but under ten times. The chain couples TRBV4-2 to TRBJ2-3; D is uncertain. V was pared by 2 bases and J by 0 bases, with 3 bases between. The CDR3 consists of 13 residues. Germline V gives CDR1 LGHNA, CDR2 YNFKEQ. CDR3 DNA: TGTGCCAGCAGCCAACTAAGCACAGATACGCAGTATTTT. Translation gives CASSQLSTDTQYF.

V and J are TRBV11-2 and TRBJ1-1, with D possibly TRBD1 on 5 matching bases. V dropped 3 bases and J dropped 1 base, with 9 bases sitting between them. The CDR3 loop spans 14 amino acids. Germline CDR1 and CDR2: SGHAT and FQNNGV. CDR3 bases: TGTGCCAGCAGCTTTTCCGACAGGAACACTGAAGCTTTCTTT. This translates into CASSFSDRNTEAFF.

For this clone: This sample also contains other DNA sequences that code for the same CDR3. The chain is built from TRBV18 and TRBJ2-4, with D unclear. The CDR3 is made up of 13 amino acids. CDR1 is KGHSH and CDR2 is LQKENI in the germline V gene. Trimming left V 2 bases short and J 5 bases short, with 7 bases between. CDR3 sequence: CASSPGQENIQYF. CDR3 in DNA: TGTGCCAGCTCACCAGGGCAGGAAAACATTCAGTACTTC.

This chain links TRBV5-1 with TRBJ1-2, with TRBD1 matching 8 bases. Trimming at V came to 4 bases and at J to 6 bases, leaving 5 bases not matched to a gene. This CDR3 has 13 residues. Per the germline V gene, CDR1 is SGHRS and CDR2 is YFSETQ. In nucleotides, the CDR3 is TGCGCCAGCAGCACGACAGGGGAGGATGGCTACACCTTC. As protein: CASSTTGEDGYTF. The variable domain in full, completed from reference TRBV5-1 and TRBJ1-2, reads KAGVTQTPRYLIKTRGQQVTLSCSPISGHRSVSWYQQTPGQGLQFLFEYFSETQRNKGNFPGRFSGRQFSNSRSEMNVSTLELGDSALYLCASSTTGEDGYTFGSGTRLTVV.

This sequence joins TRBV27 and TRBJ2-5, with D tentatively TRBD2 (6 bases). The CDR3 totals 17 residues. Between the trimmed V and J ends, which lost 3 bases and 9 bases, there was a span of 26 bases. Looked up from germline, CDR1 is MNHEY and CDR2 is SMNVEV (reference sequence). The CDR3 coding sequence is TGTGCCAGCAGTTTTCGTTTCCTGGGGGGTGCCCCCGAGGCCCAGTACTTC. Translated, it gives CASSFRFLGGAPEAQYF.

The rearrangement joins TRBV7-3 to TRBJ1-1, with D possibly TRBD1 on 5 matching bases. Germline-derived CDR1 and CDR2 are SGHTA and FQGTGA. The CDR3 loop spans 17 amino acids. V gave up 5 bases and J gave up 5 bases, with 24 bases separating them. Here the CDR3 DNA reads TGTGCCAGCAGCCCCCTTGTGGGGCCAACGATCACTACTGAAGCTTTCTTT. Amino acids: CASSPLVGPTITTEAFF.

This clone showed up just once. The chain combines TRBV7-9 with TRBJ1-6; D perhaps matches TRBD1 (5 bases). With 0 bases removed from V and 8 bases from J, the gap between germline ends came to 11 bases. This CDR3 contains 15 residues. Germline values: CDR1 SEHNR, CDR2 FQNEAQ (reference sequence). CDR3 nucleotide sequence: TGTGCCAGCAGCTTAGCAGGGGTTAGGGATTCACCCCTCCACTTT. This gives the protein CASSLAGVRDSPLHF.

V gene TRBV5-4 combines with J gene TRBJ2-5; 7 bases line up with TRBD2. Germline values: CDR1 SGHNT, CDR2 YYREEE (reference sequence). The ends lost 4 bases at V and 4 bases at J; junction bases unmatched: 10. This CDR3 is built from 15 residues. The CDR3 DNA is TGTGCCAGCAGCCGTGGAGGGGAGGGTGGAGAGACCCAGTACTTC. This sequence encodes CASSRGGEGGETQYF.

The J gene is TRBJ1-2, the V gene TRBV10-2; 10 bases line up with TRBD1. Per the germline V gene, CDR1 is WSHSY and CDR2 is SAAADI. The CDR3 sequence is 15 residues long. Losses at the gene ends were 6 bases for V and 5 bases for J; bases not matched to a gene: 9. CDR3 protein: CASRAGDRGLYGYTF. The CDR3 DNA reads TGCGCCAGCAGGGCCGGGGACAGGGGACTATATGGCTACACCTTC.

The chain couples TRBV11-3 to TRBJ1-1, with D possibly TRBD1 on 6 matching bases. Germline loops: CDR1 SGHNT, CDR2 YENEEA. Deletions cut 5 bases from V and 5 bases from J, with 21 bases between. The CDR3 spans 16 residues. In DNA, the CDR3 is TGTGCCAGCAGCGAGATAGGGCAGGGGAGGGAAACTGAAGCTTTCTTT. It specifies CASSEIGQGRETEAFF.

The genes are TRBV5-4 and TRBJ2-3; the match to TRBD2 covers 9 bases. Trimming at V came to 3 bases and at J to 0 bases, leaving 8 bases not matched to a gene. This CDR3 is 17 amino acids long. CDR1 SGHNT and CDR2 YYREEE come from the germline V gene (reference sequence). The CDR3 is CASSSGLAGTSTDTQYF. The CDR3 DNA reads TGTGCCAGCAGCTCGGGGCTAGCGGGGACTAGCACAGATACGCAGTATTTT.

The chain combines TRBV2 with TRBJ2-3, with 8 bases that match TRBD2. CDR1 and CDR2 from the germline V gene are SNHLY and FYNNEI. The CDR3 is 13 residues long. The ends lost 8 bases at V and 4 bases at J; junction bases unmatched: 5. CDR3 sequence reads: CASPAGGADTQYF. In DNA form, the CDR3 reads TGTGCCAGCCCGGCGGGGGGCGCAGATACGCAGTATTTT.

The V call is TRBV7-3, the J call TRBJ2-7; 14 bases agree with TRBD2. V lost 5 bases to trimming and J lost 5 bases; unmatched junction nucleotides: 5. Germline V lookup: CDR1 SGHTA, CDR2 FQGTGA. This CDR3 spans 15 amino acids. In nucleotides, the CDR3 is TGTGCCAGCAGCACGGGGACTAGCGGGGGAAACGAGCAGTACTTC. Protein sequence: CASSTGTSGGNEQYF.

The chain is built from TRBV9 and TRBJ1-2; D perhaps matches TRBD1 (5 bases). The CDR3 loop spans 15 amino acids. The V end lost 7 bases, the J end lost 7 bases, and 23 bases lay between the germline ends. Germline values: CDR1 SGDLS, CDR2 YYNGEE. The CDR3 DNA is TGTGCCAGCGGGGGAGGACCTATCGCTACGGGTGGCTACACCTTC. The encoded protein is CASGGGPIATGGYTF.

In the case of this clone: At one of its ends the junction is not consistent with the germline gene, which may arise from a read error. At the DNA level, this CDR3 is encoded by other sequences in the same sample as well. The V gene is TRBV18, the J gene TRBJ1-2; D perhaps matches TRBD1 (5 bases). The germline V gene encodes CDR1 KGHSH and CDR2 LQKENI. The CDR3 loop spans 17 amino acids. The CDR3 is CASSPRYEAQGNYGYTF. As DNA, the CDR3 is TGTGCCAGCTCACCAAGGTACGAGGCTCAGGGAAACTATGGTTACACCTTC.

The rearrangement joins TRBV5-1 to TRBJ2-3; D may be TRBD2 (6 bases). CDR3 length equals 14 residues. V shed 0 bases and J shed 4 bases, with 9 bases lying between them. Germline V gives CDR1 SGHRS, CDR2 YFSETQ. The CDR3 loop is CASSLAGGPDTQYF. For the CDR3, the DNA is TGCGCCAGCAGCTTGGCCGGGGGACCAGATACGCAGTATTTT.

J is TRBJ2-7 and V is TRBV18; 12 bases match TRBD1. In germline, CDR1 is KGHSH, CDR2 LQKENI. V lost 0 bases, J lost 7 bases, and 7 bases stayed unmatched. The length of the CDR3 is 16 residues. The CDR3 DNA is TGTGCCAGCTCACCACCGCGGGGACAGGGGGCTGAGGAGCAGTACTTC. Amino acids: CASSPPRGQGAEEQYF.

The genes are TRBV29-1 and TRBJ2-5, with D possibly TRBD2 on 6 matching bases. The V and J ends lost 6 bases and 11 bases respectively, with 19 bases between them. The CDR3 totals 12 residues. Per the germline V gene, CDR1 is SQVTM and CDR2 is ANQGSEA. This chain's CDR3 is CSVATAPGEQYF. The DNA of the CDR3 is TGCAGCGTGGCCACGGCACCGGGAGAGCAGTACTTC.

The gene calls are TRBV28 and TRBJ1-1; no firm D call. The CDR3 extends over 12 amino acids. CDR1 and CDR2 (germline): MDHEN, SYDVKM. Trimming took 5 bases from V and 3 from J, leaving 7 bases between them. CDR3 DNA: TGTGCCAGCAGTCCCCTCGACACTGAAGCTTTCTTT. This sequence encodes CASSPLDTEAFF. The variable domain in full, completed from reference TRBV28 and TRBJ1-1, reads DVKVTQSSRYLVKRTGEKVFLECVQDMDHENMFWYRQDPGLGLRLIYFSYDVKMKEKGDIPEGYSVSREKKERFSLILESASTNQTSMYLCASSPLDTEAFFGQGTRLTVV.

This chain links TRBV28 with TRBJ1-4, with 7 bases that match TRBD1. The germline V gene encodes CDR1 MDHEN and CDR2 SYDVKM. After removal of 6 bases from V and 4 bases from J, the junction contained 5 bases not matched to a gene. The length of the CDR3 is 14 residues. CDR3 in amino acids: CASRRGPGNEKLFF. The CDR3 bases are TGTGCCAGCAGGAGGGGGCCGGGTAATGAAAAACTGTTTTTT.

The CDR3 DNA reads TGTGCCAGCAGCTTTAGTTTCAGGGCCTCGGAATACGAGCAGTACTTC. Amino acids: CASSFSFRASEYEQYF. The chain joins TRBV11-2 to TRBJ2-7; tentative D call: TRBD1 (5 bases). The CDR3 runs 16 residues. In germline, CDR1 is SGHAT, CDR2 FQNNGV. V was pared by 3 bases and J by 4 bases, with 19 bases between.

The gene calls are TRBV2 and TRBJ1-2, with no clear D. V was shortened by 4 bases and J by 0 bases, with 9 bases between the two germline ends. Per germline, CDR1 SNHLY and CDR2 FYNNEI. There are 14 residues in the CDR3. The DNA of the CDR3 is TGTGCCAGCAGTGGACTGAAAGCTAACTATGGCTACACCTTC. This gives the protein CASSGLKANYGYTF.

V gene TRBV19 combines with J gene TRBJ1-2, with D maybe TRBD1 (6 bases). The V and J ends lost 7 bases and 8 bases respectively, with 23 bases between them. The germline V gene has CDR1 LNHDA and CDR2 SQIVND (reference sequence). CDR3 length: 15 amino acids. CDR3 nucleotide sequence: TGTGCCAGTACCTCGGGGCAGGGGAGCATTCAAGGCTACACCTTC. Encoded protein: CASTSGQGSIQGYTF. The variable domain in full, with the rest retrieved from reference TRBV19 and TRBJ1-2, is DGGITQSPKYLFRKEGQNVTLSCEQNLNHDAMYWYRQDPGQGLRLIYYSQIVNDFQKGDIAEGYSVSREKKESFPLTVTSAQKNPTAFYLCASTSGQGSIQGYTFGSGTRLTVV.

This clone appeared once. Here the CDR3 reads CASSVDGYNEQFF. The CDR3 nucleotides read TGCGCCAGCAGTGTAGATGGTTACAATGAGCAGTTCTTC. This chain joins TRBV10-1 and TRBJ2-1; D is undetermined. CDR1 WNHNN and CDR2 SYGVQD come from the germline V gene (reference sequence). Trimming took 4 bases from V and 4 from J, leaving 8 bases between them. The CDR3 has 13 residues.

The V and J genes are TRBV9 and TRBJ2-7, with TRBD1 as a possible D gene (6 bases). CDR1 and CDR2 (germline): SGDLS, YYNGEE. Trimming stripped 4 bases from V and 3 bases from J, with 17 bases between. CDR3 length: 15 amino acids. In DNA form, the CDR3 reads TGTGCCAGCAGCCCCCAGGGGAGTCCCATCTACGAGCAGTACTTC. Translation: CASSPQGSPIYEQYF.